This passage covers 10 T cell receptor beta chains from one sample sequenced in a study of cytomegalovirus exposure and HLA in healthy donors (dated by TCRdb to about 2017). Receptors were amplified or captured by the immunoSEQ multiplex PCR assay. The multiplex PCR relied on a mix of 60 forward primers for TCR Vbeta segments and 13 reverse primers for TCR Jbeta segments. TCRdb took this table from immuneACCESS and kept in-frame rearrangements with V and J called. Such tables lack part of the clones; where checked against another copy, unresolved V genes explain under half of the gap, and the rest is unexplained. The sample table holds about 70,000 clones, of which roughly 90% were seen once. Roughly 2% of the sample rests with the top ten. Sequenced: PBMCs. These receptors all come from a woman in her 30s in good health and CMV-seronegative.

The chain carries TRBV30 and TRBJ2-3; a weak D match, TRBD1 (5 bases). V lost 4 bases to trimming and J lost 4 bases, with 15 bases between them. The CDR3 totals 14 residues. Germline values: CDR1 GTSNPN, CDR2 SVGIG (reference sequence). CDR3 nucleotides: TGTGCCTGGAAAGGGGTTAGTTGGGCAGATACGCAGTATTTT. Translating gives CAWKGVSWADTQYF.

This chain joins TRBV9 and TRBJ2-1; 8 bases align to TRBD2. V lost 3 bases and J lost 6; bases outside the gene matches: 11. Germline assignment: CDR1 SGDLS and CDR2 YYNGEE. The CDR3 runs to 16 residues. CDR3 residues: CASSAPLAGWGNEQFF. The CDR3 DNA follows: TGTGCCAGCAGCGCGCCGTTAGCGGGATGGGGCAATGAGCAGTTCTTC.

This chain uses TRBV6-4 with TRBJ2-1; 8 positions agree with TRBD2. This CDR3 is 15 amino acids long. The V gene's germline CDR1 is MRHNA and CDR2 SNTAGT. The V and J ends lost 6 bases and 9 bases, in that order; junction bases with no gene match: 13. The CDR3 loop is CASSPTSGGRGEQFF. Written as DNA, the CDR3 is TGTGCCAGCAGCCCTACTAGCGGAGGGAGGGGTGAGCAGTTCTTC.

The V gene is TRBV9, the J gene TRBJ1-2; D unresolved. CDR3 length: 13 amino acids. The V and J ends lost 3 bases and 4 bases respectively, with 10 bases between them. Germline V gene lookup returns CDR1 SGDLS and CDR2 YYNGEE. CDR3 coding DNA: TGTGCCAGCAGCGCAACTTCGGGCTATGGCTACACCTTC. Protein: CASSATSGYGYTF. The full variable domain, completed using reference TRBV9 and TRBJ1-2, is DSGVTQTPKHLITATGQRVTLRCSPRSGDLSVYWYQQSLDQGLQFLIQYYNGEERAKGNILERFSAQQFPDLHSELNLSSLELGDSALYFCASSATSGYGYTFGSGTRLTVV.

The V and J genes are TRBV18 and TRBJ1-1; D not resolved. Between the trimmed V and J ends, which lost 2 bases and 0 bases, there was a span of 10 bases. Germline lookup yields CDR1 KGHSH and CDR2 LQKENI. This CDR3 comprises 15 residues. CDR3 sequence reads: CASSPLNTLNTEAFF. The CDR3 DNA sequence: TGTGCCAGCTCACCATTAAATACACTGAACACTGAAGCTTTCTTT.

The chain links TRBV19 to TRBJ2-6; 7 positions match TRBD1. V shed 5 bases and J 4 bases; nucleotides not matched to a gene: 8. CDR3 size: 16 residues. Germline CDR1 LNHDA, CDR2 SQIVND (reference sequence). The CDR3 DNA is TGTGCCAGTAGTTCGACAGGGCAGGGCGGGGCCAACGTCCTGACTTTC. It translates to CASSSTGQGGANVLTF.

This clone has more than one count but fewer than ten. The J gene is TRBJ2-7, the V gene TRBV15, with a tentative D call TRBD2 (5 bases). Germline V gives CDR1 LNHNV, CDR2 YYDKDF (reference sequence). Trimming removed 0 bases from V and 3 bases from J, with 6 bases in between. There are 13 residues in the CDR3. Here the CDR3 reads CATSRERGYEQYF. As DNA, the CDR3 is TGTGCCACCAGCAGAGAACGGGGCTACGAGCAGTACTTC.

The chain is built from TRBV19 and TRBJ1-5; 8 positions match TRBD1. This CDR3 spans 16 amino acids. Per the germline V gene, CDR1 is LNHDA and CDR2 is SQIVND (reference sequence). After removal of 3 bases from V and 1 base from J, the junction contained 5 bases not matched to a gene. The CDR3 region is CASSIRGQGSNQPQHF. DNA for the CDR3: TGTGCCAGTAGTATCAGGGGGCAGGGGAGCAATCAGCCCCAGCATTTT.

The chain uses TRBV5-5 and TRBJ2-7; 9 nucleotides align to TRBD1. Looked up from germline, CDR1 is SGHKS and CDR2 is YYEKEE (reference sequence). V dropped 3 bases and J dropped 7; count of bases not matched to a gene: 2. This CDR3 has 12 amino acids. The chain's CDR3 is CASSWTGEEQYF. The CDR3 DNA reads TGTGCCAGCAGCTGGACAGGGGAGGAGCAGTACTTC.

The rearrangement uses TRBV2 and TRBJ2-7; TRBD1 agrees at 8 bases. The CDR3 covers 13 residues. V shed 5 bases, J shed 2 bases, and the junction held 2 bases outside the gene matches. Germline assignment: CDR1 SNHLY and CDR2 FYNNEI. The CDR3 protein is CASSRTGTYEQYF. CDR3 bases: TGTGCCAGCAGTCGGACAGGGACCTACGAGCAGTACTTC.